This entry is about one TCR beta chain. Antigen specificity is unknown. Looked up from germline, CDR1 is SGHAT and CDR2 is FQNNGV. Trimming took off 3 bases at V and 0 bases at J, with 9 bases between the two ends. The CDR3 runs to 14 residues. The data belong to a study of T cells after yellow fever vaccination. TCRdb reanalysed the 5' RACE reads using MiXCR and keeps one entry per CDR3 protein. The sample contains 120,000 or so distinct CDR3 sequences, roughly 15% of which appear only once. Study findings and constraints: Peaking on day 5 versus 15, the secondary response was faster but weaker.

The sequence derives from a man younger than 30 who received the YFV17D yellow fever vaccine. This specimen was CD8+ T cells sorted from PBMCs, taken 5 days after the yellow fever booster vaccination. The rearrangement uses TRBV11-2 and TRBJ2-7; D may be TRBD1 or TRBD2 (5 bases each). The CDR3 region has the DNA TGTGCCAGCAGCTTGCGTGGGGGCTCCTACGAGCAGTACTTC. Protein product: CASSLRGGSYEQYF. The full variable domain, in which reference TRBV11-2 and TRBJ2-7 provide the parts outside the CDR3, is EAGVAQSPRYKIIEKRQSVAFWCNPISGHATLYWYQQILGQGPKLLIQFQNNGVVDDSQLPKDRFSAERLKGVDSTLKIQPAKLEDSAVYLCASSLRGGSYEQYFGPGTRLTVT.